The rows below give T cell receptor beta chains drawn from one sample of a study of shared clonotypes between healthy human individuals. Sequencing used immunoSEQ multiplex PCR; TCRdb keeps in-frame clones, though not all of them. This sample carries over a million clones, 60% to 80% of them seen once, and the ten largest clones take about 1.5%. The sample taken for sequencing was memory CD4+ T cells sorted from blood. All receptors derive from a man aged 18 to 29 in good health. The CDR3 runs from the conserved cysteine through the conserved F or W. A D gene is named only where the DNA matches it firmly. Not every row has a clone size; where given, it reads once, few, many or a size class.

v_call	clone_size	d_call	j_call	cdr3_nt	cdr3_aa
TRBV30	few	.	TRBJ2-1	TGTGCCTGGTCCCGAGGAGGGATTTACAATGAGCAGTTCTTC	CAWSRGGIYNEQFF
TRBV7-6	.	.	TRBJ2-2	TGTGCCAGCAAACAGATCGCGAACACCGGGGAGCTGTTTTTT	CASKQIANTGELFF
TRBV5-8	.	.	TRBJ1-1	TGTGCCAGCAGCTTGCACCAGGGGTTCACTGAAGCTTTCTTT	CASSLHQGFTEAFF
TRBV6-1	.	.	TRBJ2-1	TGTGCCAGCAGCGACCCAGACAGGCCCGAGCAGTTCTTC	CASSDPDRPEQFF
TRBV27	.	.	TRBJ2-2	TGTGCCAGCAGTTCACCGGGACTCAGCACCGGGGAGCTGTTTTTT	CASSSPGLSTGELFF
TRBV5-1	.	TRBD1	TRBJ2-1	TGCGCCAGCAGCCCAGGACAGGGGATAGGCAATGAGCAGTTCTTC	CASSPGQGIGNEQFF
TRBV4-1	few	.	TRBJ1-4	TGCGCCAGCAGCCAAGTCGGAACAGCGTCTAATGAAAAACTGTTTTTT	CASSQVGTASNEKLFF
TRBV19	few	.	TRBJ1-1	TGTGCCAGTCGGGCAGAGGGGAACACTGAAGCTTTCTTT	CASRAEGNTEAFF
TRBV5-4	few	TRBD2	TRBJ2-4	TGTGCCAGCAGCCCGGGACTAGCGGGGGCGGGTTCCAAAAACATTCAGTACTTC	CASSPGLAGAGSKNIQYF
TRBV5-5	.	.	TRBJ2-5	TGTGCCAGCAGCTTGGCCAGGGTTGAAGAGACCCAGTACTTC	CASSLARVEETQYF
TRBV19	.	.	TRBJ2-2	TGTGCCAGTAGTATTTCAGTGGTTCTCACCGGGGAGCTGTTTTTT	CASSISVVLTGELFF
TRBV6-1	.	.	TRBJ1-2	TGTGCCAGCAGATCCGGACTGGGCTACACCTTC	CASRSGLGYTF
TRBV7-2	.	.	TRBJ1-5	TGTGCCAGCAGCAGTCAGGGAGGACAGCCCCAGCATTTT	CASSSQGGQPQHF
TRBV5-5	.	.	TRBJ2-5	TGTGCCAGCAGCTTGAGCTACAGCCAAGAGACCCAGTACTTC	CASSLSYSQETQYF
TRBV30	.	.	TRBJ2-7	TGTGCCTGGAGTGTAGCTGGGAGAAGAATCTCCTACGAGCAGTACTTC	CAWSVAGRRISYEQYF
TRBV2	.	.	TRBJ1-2	TGTGCCAGCAGTGAAGGGGGGAAGGTCTATGGCTACACCTTC	CASSEGGKVYGYTF
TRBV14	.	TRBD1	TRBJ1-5	TGTGCCAGCAGTCCCGGGACAGGGGTTAGCAATCAGCCCCAGCATTTT	CASSPGTGVSNQPQHF
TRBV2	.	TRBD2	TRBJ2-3	TGTGCCAGCAGAGAGACTAGCGGGGTGGTTACGCAGTATTTT	CASRETSGVVTQYF